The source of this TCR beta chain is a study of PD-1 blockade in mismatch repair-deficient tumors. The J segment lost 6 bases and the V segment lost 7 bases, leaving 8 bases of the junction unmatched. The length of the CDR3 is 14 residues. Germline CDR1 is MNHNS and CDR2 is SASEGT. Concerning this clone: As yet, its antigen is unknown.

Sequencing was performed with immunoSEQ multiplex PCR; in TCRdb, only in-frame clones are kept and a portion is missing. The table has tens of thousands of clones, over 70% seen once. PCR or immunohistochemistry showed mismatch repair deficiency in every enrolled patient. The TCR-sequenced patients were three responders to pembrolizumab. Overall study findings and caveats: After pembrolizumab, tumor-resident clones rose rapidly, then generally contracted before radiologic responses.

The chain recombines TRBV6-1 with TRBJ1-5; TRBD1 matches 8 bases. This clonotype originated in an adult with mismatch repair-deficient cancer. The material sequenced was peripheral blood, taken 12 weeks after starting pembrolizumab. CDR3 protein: CASTLDRDGQPQHF. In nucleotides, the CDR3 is TGTGCCAGCACCCTGGACAGGGACGGTCAGCCCCAGCATTTT.